This T cell receptor beta chain appears in the sequencing data of a study of blood T cell repertoires in COVID-19. Libraries were prepared by immunoSEQ multiplex PCR; TCRdb keeps only in-frame clonotypes and omits some of them. Here the sample spans 200,000 to 250,000 clones, 80% to 95% being singletons. Trimming left V 1 base short and J 11 bases short, with 14 bases between. In germline, CDR1 is MNHEY, CDR2 SMNVEV (reference sequence). CDR3 length: 13 amino acids. The chain couples TRBV27 to TRBJ1-1; a weak D match, TRBD1 (6 bases). The sequence derives from a man aged 55 to 70 with COVID-19, enrolled during active disease. Material: peripheral blood. DNA of the CDR3: TGTGCCAGCAGTTTATTAAAAGGGGGAGAGGCTTTCTTT. Amino acids: CASSLLKGGEAFF.